This is a list of T cell receptor beta chains from one sample in a study of shared clonotypes between healthy human individuals. The assay was immunoSEQ multiplex PCR, and TCRdb's table has in-frame clones only and misses some. The sample shows under 1,100,000 clones, 75% of them seen only once. Sequenced sample: memory CD4+ T cells sorted from blood. The receptors stem from a man between 18 and 29 years old in good health. CDR3s include the opening cysteine and the closing phenylalanine or tryptophan. D genes are given only for firm matches. The size field is filled for only some rows; it gives once, few, many or a size class.

>.|.|TRBJ1-2|TRBV18
TGTGCCAGCTCACTCGCGACCTGGGGAGGCTACACCTTC
CASSLATWGGYTF
>.|.|TRBJ2-7|TRBV6-6
TGTGCCAGCAGTTACGGCGCAGCCTCAACCTACGAGCAGTACTTC
CASSYGAASTYEQYF
>TRBD1|many|TRBJ1-3|TRBV7-2
TGTGCCAGCAGCTTAGCCCTAGACAGGGCAGGAAACACCATATATTTT
CASSLALDRAGNTIYF
>.|.|TRBJ1-6|TRBV6-5
TGTGCCAGCTCTGGACGGAGTAATTCACCCCTCCACTTT
CASSGRSNSPLHF
>.|.|TRBJ2-7|TRBV11-2
TGTGCCAGCAGCTTAGCCGGCGACAGCCCCTACGAGCAGTACTTC
CASSLAGDSPYEQYF
>TRBD1|once|TRBJ2-4|TRBV7-9
TGTGCCAGCAGCTCTACTCGACAGGGGGCGAGGTACATTCAGTACTTC
CASSSTRQGARYIQYF
>.|.|TRBJ2-5|TRBV11-1
TGTGCCAGCAGCTTAGGTCGAGGATTCCAAGAGACCCAGTACTTC
CASSLGRGFQETQYF
>TRBD2|.|TRBJ2-7|TRBV7-2
TGTGCCAGCAGCTCCGGACTAGCCACCGAGCAGTACTTC
CASSSGLATEQYF
>.|.|TRBJ2-1|TRBV7-2
TGTGCCAGCAGCTCCCCCCAGCCAGGCTACAATGAGCAGTTCTTC
CASSSPQPGYNEQFF
>TRBD1|.|TRBJ2-2|TRBV7-2
TGTGCCAGCAGCCCCGGGACAGGGTCCCTCGGGGAGCTGTTTTTT
CASSPGTGSLGELFF
>TRBD1|few|TRBJ2-2|TRBV7-2
TGTGCCAGCAGCCCGCCCGGGACAGCGAACACCGGGGAGCTGTTTTTT
CASSPPGTANTGELFF
>.|.|TRBJ1-5|TRBV19
TGTGCCAGTAGTATCGGCAGGGCCACAGTTCAGCCCCAGCATTTT
CASSIGRATVQPQHF
>.|.|TRBJ2-5|TRBV11-2
TGTGCCAGCAGCTCCGTGGGAACGGAGACCCAGTACTTC
CASSSVGTETQYF
>TRBD2|few|TRBJ2-3|TRBV13
TGTGCCAGCAGCCCAAATTGGGGGGAGGGAGATACGCAGTATTTT
CASSPNWGEGDTQYF
>TRBD1|once|TRBJ2-1|TRBV7-9
TGTGCCAGCAGCTTAGGACAGGGCGGCAATGAGCAGTTCTTC
CASSLGQGGNEQFF
>TRBD2|.|TRBJ2-1|TRBV5-5
TGTGCCAGCAGCAACGGGGGGCTAGCGGGAAAGAATGAGCAGTTCTTC
CASSNGGLAGKNEQFF
>.|.|TRBJ1-5|TRBV5-1
TGCGCCAGCAGTCATCACCAGGGACCGTTACCTCATCAGCCCCAGCATTTT
CASSHHQGPLPHQPQHF
>TRBD2|.|TRBJ2-5|TRBV2
TGTGCCAGCAGAAAAGACACCCCGGGAGGAGAGACCCAGTACTTC
CASRKDTPGGETQYF
>.|.|TRBJ2-2|TRBV2
TGTGCCAGCACCCCCCTAGGCACCGGGGAGCTGTTTTTT
CASTPLGTGELFF
>.|.|TRBJ1-3|TRBV18
TGTGCCAGCTCACCCAACCGGGGCGGCGGAAACACCATATATTTT
CASSPNRGGGNTIYF
>TRBD1|few|TRBJ2-1|TRBV11-3
TGTGCCAGCAGCCTTGGGACAGGGGGATCCAATGAGCAGTTCTTC
CASSLGTGGSNEQFF
>.|.|TRBJ1-2|TRBV28
TGTGCCAGCAGCCCCGTAAACACAGGGATGAGTAGCTATGGCTACACCTTC
CASSPVNTGMSSYGYTF
>.|.|TRBJ1-5|TRBV4-2
TGTGCCAGCAGTATTATTAGCAATCAGCCCCAGCATTTT
CASSIISNQPQHF
>.|.|TRBJ2-3|TRBV7-7
TGTGCTAGCAGCCTCGGGCCCTTGGATACGCAGTATTTT
CASSLGPLDTQYF
>TRBD2|.|TRBJ2-7|TRBV5-1
TGCGCCAGCAGCTTGTCGGGCGGGGGGGCCCACGAGCAGTACTTC
CASSLSGGGAHEQYF
>.|.|TRBJ2-5|TRBV7-9
TGTGCCAGCAGTCCAGACGGGGGCGCGGGGGAGACCCAGTACTTC
CASSPDGGAGETQYF